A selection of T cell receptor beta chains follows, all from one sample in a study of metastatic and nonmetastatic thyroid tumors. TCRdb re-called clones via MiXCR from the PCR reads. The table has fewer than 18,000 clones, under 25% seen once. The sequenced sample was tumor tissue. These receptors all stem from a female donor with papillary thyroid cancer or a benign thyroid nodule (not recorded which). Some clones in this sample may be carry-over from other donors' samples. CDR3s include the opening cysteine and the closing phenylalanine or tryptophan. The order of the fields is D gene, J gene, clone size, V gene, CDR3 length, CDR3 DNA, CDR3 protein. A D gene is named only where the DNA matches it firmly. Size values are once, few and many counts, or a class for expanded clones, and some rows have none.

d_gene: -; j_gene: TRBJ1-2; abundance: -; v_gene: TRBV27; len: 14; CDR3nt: TGTGCCAGCGGTCCCCGGGGGTGGGCATATGGCTACACCTTC; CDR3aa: CASGPRGWAYGYTF
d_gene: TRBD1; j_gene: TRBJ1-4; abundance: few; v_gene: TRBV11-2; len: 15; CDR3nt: TGTGCCAGCAGCCGAGGACAGGGGATTCGTGAAAAACTGTTTTTT; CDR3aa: CASSRGQGIREKLFF
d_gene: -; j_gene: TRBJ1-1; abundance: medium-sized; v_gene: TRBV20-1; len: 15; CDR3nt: TGCAGTGCTAGACAGACAGGAAGATGGGACACTGAAGCTTTCTTT; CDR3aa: CSARQTGRWDTEAFF
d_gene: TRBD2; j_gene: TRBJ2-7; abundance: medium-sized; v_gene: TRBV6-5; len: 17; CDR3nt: TGTGCCAGCAGTTACGGGAGTGGCGGGACTAGCGGCTACGAGCAGTACTTC; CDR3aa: CASSYGSGGTSGYEQYF
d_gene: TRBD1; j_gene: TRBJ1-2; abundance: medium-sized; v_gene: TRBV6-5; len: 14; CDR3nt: TGTGCCAGCAGTTACATAGGGGGCGACTATGGCTACACCTTC; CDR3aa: CASSYIGGDYGYTF
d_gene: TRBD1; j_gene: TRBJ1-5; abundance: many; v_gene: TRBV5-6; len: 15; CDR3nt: TGTGCCAGCAGCTTTTGGGGGACAGACAATCAGCCCCAGCATTTT; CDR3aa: CASSFWGTDNQPQHF
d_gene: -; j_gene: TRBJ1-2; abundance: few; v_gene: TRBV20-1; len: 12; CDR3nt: TGCGGTGCCCGGGGCGTATACTATGGCTACACCTTC; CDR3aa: CGARGVYYGYTF
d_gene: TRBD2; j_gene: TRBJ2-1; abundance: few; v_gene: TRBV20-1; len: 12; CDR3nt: TGCAGTGCTAGGGTGGGGGGGAATGAGCAGTTCTTC; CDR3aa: CSARVGGNEQFF
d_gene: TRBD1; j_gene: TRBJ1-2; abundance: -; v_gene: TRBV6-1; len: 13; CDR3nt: TGTGCCAGCAGAACAGGGACAGGGGGTGGCTACACCTTC; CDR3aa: CASRTGTGGGYTF
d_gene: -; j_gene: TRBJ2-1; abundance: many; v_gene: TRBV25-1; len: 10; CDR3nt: TGTGCCAGCGGTGGGGGCGAGCAGTTCTTC; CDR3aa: CASGGGEQFF
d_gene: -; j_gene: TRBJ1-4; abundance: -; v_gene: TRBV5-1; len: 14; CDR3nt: TGCGCCAGCAGCTTTGACAGGCTTAATGAAAAACTGTTTTTT; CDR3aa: CASSFDRLNEKLFF
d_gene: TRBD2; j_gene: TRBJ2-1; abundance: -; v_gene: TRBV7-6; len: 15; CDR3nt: TGTGTCGGCAGCCAGCGTCTAGCGGATTACAATGAGCAGTTCTTC; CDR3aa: CVGSQRLADYNEQFF
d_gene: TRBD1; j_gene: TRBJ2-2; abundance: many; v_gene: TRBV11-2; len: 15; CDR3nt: TGTGCCAGCAGCCCCGACACAGGGGGCACCGGGGAGCTGTTTTTT; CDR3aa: CASSPDTGGTGELFF
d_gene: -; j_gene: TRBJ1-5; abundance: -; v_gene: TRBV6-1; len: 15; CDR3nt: TGTGCCAGCAGTCCCGCACAGGGTGACAATCAGCCCCAGCATTTT; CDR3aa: CASSPAQGDNQPQHF
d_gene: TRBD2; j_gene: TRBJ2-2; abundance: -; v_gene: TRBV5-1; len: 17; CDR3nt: TGCGCCAGCAGCTTGAGCCCTAGCGGGGGGTCGACCGGGGAGCTGTTTTTT; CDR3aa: CASSLSPSGGSTGELFF
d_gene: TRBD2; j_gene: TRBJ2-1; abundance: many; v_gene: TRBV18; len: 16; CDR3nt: TGTGCCAGCTCACCCCCGGCTAGCGGGAGTTATGATGAGCAGTTCTTC; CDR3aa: CASSPPASGSYDEQFF
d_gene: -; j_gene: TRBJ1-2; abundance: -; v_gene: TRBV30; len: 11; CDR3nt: TGTGCCTGGAGGGAAGTAAGAGGCTACACCTTC; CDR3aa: CAWREVRGYTF
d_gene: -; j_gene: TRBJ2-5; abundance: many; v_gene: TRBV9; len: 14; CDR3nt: TGTGCCAGCAGCGTAGACTACTTTACTGAGACCCAGTACTTC; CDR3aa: CASSVDYFTETQYF
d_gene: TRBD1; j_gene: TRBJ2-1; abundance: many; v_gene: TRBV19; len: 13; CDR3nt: TGTGCCAGTAGTCGGGACAGGGGGCTTGAGCAGTTCTTC; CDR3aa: CASSRDRGLEQFF
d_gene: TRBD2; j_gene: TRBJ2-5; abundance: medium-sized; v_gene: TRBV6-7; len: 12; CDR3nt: TGTGCCAGCAGACTAGCGGGAGAGACCCAGTACTTC; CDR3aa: CASRLAGETQYF
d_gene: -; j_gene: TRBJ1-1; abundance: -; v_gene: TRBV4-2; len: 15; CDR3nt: TGTGCCAGCAGCCAAGATCTGGAAGGGGAGTCCGAAGCTTTCTTT; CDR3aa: CASSQDLEGESEAFF
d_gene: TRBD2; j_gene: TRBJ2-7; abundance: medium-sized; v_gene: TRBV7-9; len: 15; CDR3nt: TGTGCCAGCAGCTTGGGGGGGTTCGGCTCCTACGAGCAGTACTTC; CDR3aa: CASSLGGFGSYEQYF
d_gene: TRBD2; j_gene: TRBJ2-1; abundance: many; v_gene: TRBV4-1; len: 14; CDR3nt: TGCGCCAGCAGTCTAGCGGGAGGTCGGAATGAGCAGTTCTTC; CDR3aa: CASSLAGGRNEQFF
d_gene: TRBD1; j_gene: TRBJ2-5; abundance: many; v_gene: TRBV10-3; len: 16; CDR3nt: TGTGCCATCAGTGAGTCCAGGGGGCTGTTCCAAGAGACCCAGTACTTC; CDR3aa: CAISESRGLFQETQYF
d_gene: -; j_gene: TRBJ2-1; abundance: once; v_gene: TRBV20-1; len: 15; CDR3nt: TGCAGTGCCCAAGGGACCTCCTTCTCCTACAATGAGCAGTTCTTC; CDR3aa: CSAQGTSFSYNEQFF
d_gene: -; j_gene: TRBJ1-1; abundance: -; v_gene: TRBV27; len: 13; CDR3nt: TGTGCCAGCAGTCCACAGGGTGGCACTGAAGCTTTCTTT; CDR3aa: CASSPQGGTEAFF
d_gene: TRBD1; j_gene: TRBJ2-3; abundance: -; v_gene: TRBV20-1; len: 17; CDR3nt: TGCAGTGCTAGAGATCTGGGACAGCACTCTAGCACAGATACGCAGTATTTT; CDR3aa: CSARDLGQHSSTDTQYF
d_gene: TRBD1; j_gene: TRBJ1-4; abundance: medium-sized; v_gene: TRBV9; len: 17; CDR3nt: TGTGCCAGCAGGAAGTATGGACAGGGGACAACTAATGAAAAACTGTTTTTT; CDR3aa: CASRKYGQGTTNEKLFF
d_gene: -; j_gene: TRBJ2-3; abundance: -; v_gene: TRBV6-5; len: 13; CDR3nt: TGTGCCAGTAGTCACCCTAGCCCAGATACTCAGTATTTT; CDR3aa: CASSHPSPDTQYF
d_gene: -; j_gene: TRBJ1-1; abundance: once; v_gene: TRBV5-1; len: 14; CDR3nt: TGCGCCAGCAGCTTATCCCAGGGGTTCACTGAAGCTTTCTTT; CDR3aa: CASSLSQGFTEAFF
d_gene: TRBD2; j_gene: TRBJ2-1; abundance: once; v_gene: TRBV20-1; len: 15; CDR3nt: TGCAGTGCTCTTCACGCTACTAGCGGGAGCAATGAGCAGTTCTTC; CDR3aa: CSALHATSGSNEQFF
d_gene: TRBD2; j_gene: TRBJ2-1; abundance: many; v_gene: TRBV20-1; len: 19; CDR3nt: TGCAGTGCCCGCATGGGGATAGCGGGAGGGCTAACCTCCTACAATGAGCAGTTCTTC; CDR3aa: CSARMGIAGGLTSYNEQFF
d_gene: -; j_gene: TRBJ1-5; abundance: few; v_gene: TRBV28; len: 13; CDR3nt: TGTGCCAGCAGTTTCAGGGCAGATCAGCCCCAGCATTTT; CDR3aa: CASSFRADQPQHF
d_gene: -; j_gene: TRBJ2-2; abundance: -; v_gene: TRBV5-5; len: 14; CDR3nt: TGTGCCAGCAGCTTGGTTGCGGGCACCGGGGAGCTGTTTTTT; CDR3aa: CASSLVAGTGELFF
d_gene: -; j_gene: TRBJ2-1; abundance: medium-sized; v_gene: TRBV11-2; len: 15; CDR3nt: TGTGCCAGCAGCTTATCAGGCGGGATACGGAATGAGCAGTTCTTC; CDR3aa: CASSLSGGIRNEQFF
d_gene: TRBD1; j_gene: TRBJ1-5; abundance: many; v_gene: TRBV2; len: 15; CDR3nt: TGTGCCAGCAGACTCGGGACAGCCAGCAATCAGCCCCAGCATTTT; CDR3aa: CASRLGTASNQPQHF
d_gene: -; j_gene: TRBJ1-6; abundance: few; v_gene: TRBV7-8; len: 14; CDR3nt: TGTGCCAGCAGCTCCCGGTCCCTCCAGGGAGCCCTCCACTTT; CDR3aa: CASSSRSLQGALHF
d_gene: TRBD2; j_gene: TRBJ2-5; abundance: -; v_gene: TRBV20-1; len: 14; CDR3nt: TGCAGTGCTAGAGGGACTAGCGGTCAAGAGACCCAGTACTTC; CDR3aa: CSARGTSGQETQYF
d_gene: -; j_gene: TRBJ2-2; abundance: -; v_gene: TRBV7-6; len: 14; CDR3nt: TGTGCCAGCAGCTTAGAATCGGTTGCCGGGGAGCTGTTTTTT; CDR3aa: CASSLESVAGELFF
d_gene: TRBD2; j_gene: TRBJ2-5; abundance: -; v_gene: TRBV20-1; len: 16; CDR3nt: TGCAGTGCTAGAGTGGAAACTAGCGGTGACCAAGAGACCCAGTACTTC; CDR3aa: CSARVETSGDQETQYF
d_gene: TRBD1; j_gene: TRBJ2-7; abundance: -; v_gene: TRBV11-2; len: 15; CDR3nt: TGTGCCAGCAGCTTAGGGACAGGACCTATCTACGAGCAGTACTTC; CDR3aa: CASSLGTGPIYEQYF
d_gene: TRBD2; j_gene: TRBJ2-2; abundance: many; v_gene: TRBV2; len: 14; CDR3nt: TGTGCCAGCAGGGGGGGACTAGCGAGCGGGGAGCTGTTTTTT; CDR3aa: CASRGGLASGELFF
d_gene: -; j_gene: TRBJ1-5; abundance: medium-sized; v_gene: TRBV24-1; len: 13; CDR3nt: TGTGCCACCAGTGATTCCCGGGGTCAGCCCCAGCATTTT; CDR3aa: CATSDSRGQPQHF
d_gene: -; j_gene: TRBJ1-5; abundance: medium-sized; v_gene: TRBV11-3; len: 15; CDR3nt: TGTGCCAGCAGCCCGCCCCCCTATAGCAATCAGCCCCAGCATTTT; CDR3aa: CASSPPPYSNQPQHF
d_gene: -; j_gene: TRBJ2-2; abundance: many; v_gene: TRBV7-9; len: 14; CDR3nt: TGTGCCAGCAGCTCACAGGGAGGCACCGGGGAGCTGTTTTTT; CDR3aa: CASSSQGGTGELFF
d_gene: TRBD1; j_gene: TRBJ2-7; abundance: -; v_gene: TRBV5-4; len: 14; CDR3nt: TGTGCCAGCAGCTTATCGACAGGGATCGACGAGCAGTACTTC; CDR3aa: CASSLSTGIDEQYF
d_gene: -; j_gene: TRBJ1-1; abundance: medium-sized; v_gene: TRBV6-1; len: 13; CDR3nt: TGTGCCAGCAGTGTAGACGCTGGGACTGAAGCTTTCTTT; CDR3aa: CASSVDAGTEAFF
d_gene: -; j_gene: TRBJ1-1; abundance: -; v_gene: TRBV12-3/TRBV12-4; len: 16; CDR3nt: TGTGCCAGCAGTCCAAATCTACAGGGAATGAACACTGAAGCTTTCTTT; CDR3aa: CASSPNLQGMNTEAFF
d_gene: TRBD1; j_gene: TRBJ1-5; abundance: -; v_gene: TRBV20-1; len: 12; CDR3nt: TGCAGTCCAGGACAGGCGAATCAGCCCCAGCATTTT; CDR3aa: CSPGQANQPQHF
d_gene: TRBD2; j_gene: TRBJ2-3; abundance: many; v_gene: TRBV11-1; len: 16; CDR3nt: TGTGCCAGCAGCTTAGCGGGAGGGCCCTCAGGAGATACGCAGTATTTT; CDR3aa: CASSLAGGPSGDTQYF
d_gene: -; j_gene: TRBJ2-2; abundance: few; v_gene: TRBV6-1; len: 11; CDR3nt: TGTGCCAGCAGGGGGACCGGGGAGCTGTTTTTT; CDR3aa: CASRGTGELFF